This paragraph reports one TCR beta chain. Naive CD8 cells lacked CD45RO, underwent positive selection for CCR7 and left out terminally differentiated effector memory CD45RA+ cells. Measured with immunoSEQ multiplex PCR; TCRdb has only the in-frame clones, and not every one. The sample lists under 1 million clones; about 97% were seen once. This sample was included in a study of shared clonotypes between healthy human individuals. Germline CDR1 reads SGHRS; CDR2 reads YFSETQ. Trimming removed 0 bases from V and 2 bases from J; junction bases left unmatched: 15. This CDR3 is 21 amino acids long. The sample was naive CD8+ T cells sorted from blood. The sequence was collected from a young man in good health. The rearrangement links TRBV5-1 to TRBJ2-2; 11 positions agree with TRBD2. The CDR3 loop is CASSLEGLAGGPAVNTGELFF. CDR3 DNA: TGCGCCAGCAGCTTGGAGGGATTAGCGGGAGGGCCGGCCGTAAACACCGGGGAGCTGTTTTTT.